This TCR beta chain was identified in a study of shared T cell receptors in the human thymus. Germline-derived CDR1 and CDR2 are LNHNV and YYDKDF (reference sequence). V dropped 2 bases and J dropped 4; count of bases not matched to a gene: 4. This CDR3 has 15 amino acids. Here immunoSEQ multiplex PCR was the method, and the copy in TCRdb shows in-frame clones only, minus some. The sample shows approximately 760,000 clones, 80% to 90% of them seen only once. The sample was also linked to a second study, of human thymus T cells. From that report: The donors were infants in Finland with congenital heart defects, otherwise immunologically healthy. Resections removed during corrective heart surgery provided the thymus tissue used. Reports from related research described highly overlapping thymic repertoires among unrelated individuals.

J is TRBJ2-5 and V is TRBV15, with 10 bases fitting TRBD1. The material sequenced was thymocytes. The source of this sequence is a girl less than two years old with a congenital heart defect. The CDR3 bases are TGTGCCACCAGCAGAATTTGGGACAGGGGAGAGACCCAGTACTTC. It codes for CATSRIWDRGETQYF. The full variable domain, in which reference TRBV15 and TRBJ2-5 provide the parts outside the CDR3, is DAMVIQNPRYQVTQFGKPVTLSCSQTLNHNVMYWYQQKSSQAPKLLFHYYDKDFNNEADTPDNFQSRRPNTSFCFLDIRSPGLGDTAMYLCATSRIWDRGETQYFGPGTRLLVL.